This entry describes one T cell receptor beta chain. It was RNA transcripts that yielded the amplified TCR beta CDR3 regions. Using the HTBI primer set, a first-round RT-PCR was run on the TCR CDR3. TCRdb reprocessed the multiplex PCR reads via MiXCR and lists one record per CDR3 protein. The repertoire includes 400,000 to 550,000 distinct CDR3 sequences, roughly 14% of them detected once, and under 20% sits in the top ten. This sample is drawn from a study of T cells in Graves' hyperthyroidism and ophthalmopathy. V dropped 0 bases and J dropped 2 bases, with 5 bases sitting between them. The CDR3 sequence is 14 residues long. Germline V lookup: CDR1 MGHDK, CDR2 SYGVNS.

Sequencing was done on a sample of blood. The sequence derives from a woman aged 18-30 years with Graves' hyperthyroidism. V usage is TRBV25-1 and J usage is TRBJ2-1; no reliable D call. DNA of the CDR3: TGTGCCAGCAGTGAATATGCGGCCTACAATGAGCAGTTCTTC. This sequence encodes CASSEYAAYNEQFF.